This TCR beta chain comes out of a study of T cell repertoires in cytomegalovirus infection. MiXCR was run by TCRdb on the reads, yielding one entry per CDR3 protein. The repertoire holds 250,000 or so distinct CDR3 sequences, 8% to 9.5% seen once, with approximately 15% in the top ten. J lost 4 bases, V lost 5 bases, and 12 bases had no gene match. The CDR3 has 17 amino acids. The origin of this receptor is a human donor in good health (CMV status not recorded). Some clones in this sample may be carry-over from other donors' samples. The chain couples TRBV12-3 or TRBV12-4 to TRBJ1-5; 9 bases are shared with TRBD1. Specimen: PBMCs. CDR3 in amino acids: CASSPRQGEFSNQPQHF. The CDR3, as DNA: TGTGCCAGCAGTCCCCGACAGGGGGAATTTTCGAATCAGCCCCAGCATTTT.